This is a list of T cell receptor beta chains from one sample in a study of T cell repertoires in cytomegalovirus infection. TCRdb itself ran the reads through MiXCR, one entry per CDR3 protein. The sample includes fewer than 550,000 distinct CDR3 sequences, about 11% of them seen just once. The sample comprised PBMCs. Receptors originate from a human donor in good health (CMV status not recorded). Some clones in this sample may be carry-over from other donors' samples. The conserved cysteine and the conserved F or W are not part of the CDR3 here. Each record gives: V gene, J gene, CDR3 protein.

V gene: TRBV12-5; J gene: TRBJ1-2; CDR3 protein: ASGLFQVAGYT
V gene: TRBV29-1; J gene: TRBJ2-4; CDR3 protein: SARDQYSGRNIQY
V gene: TRBV19; J gene: TRBJ2-7; CDR3 protein: ASSMVTGSYEQY
V gene: TRBV6-1; J gene: TRBJ2-1; CDR3 protein: ASSVRRGNEQF
V gene: TRBV12-3/TRBV12-4; J gene: TRBJ2-4; CDR3 protein: ASSPTRFREGVINIQY
V gene: TRBV28; J gene: TRBJ1-4; CDR3 protein: ASSFSLGQTNEKLF
V gene: TRBV5-6; J gene: TRBJ1-4; CDR3 protein: ASSLAVSTNEKLF
V gene: TRBV27; J gene: TRBJ1-5; CDR3 protein: ASSRDRGNQPQH
V gene: TRBV6-4; J gene: TRBJ2-1; CDR3 protein: ARGGSQNEQF
V gene: TRBV19; J gene: TRBJ2-1; CDR3 protein: ATRTRHEQF
V gene: TRBV29-1; J gene: TRBJ2-7; CDR3 protein: SVEDQLYEQY